The 29 T cell receptor beta chains below all came from one sample that was sequenced in a study of patients and donors after allogeneic stem cell transplantation. TCRdb reprocessed the RT-PCR reads via MiXCR and lists one record per CDR3 protein. The sample holds some 200,000 distinct CDR3 sequences, 41% seen once. Sequenced material: blood, either unsorted or a sorted T cell fraction (not recorded which). The receptors derive from a human donor who was either an allogeneic HSCT recipient or a stem cell or donor lymphocyte infusion donor (not recorded which). It is not recorded whose cells these are; they may come from a transplant donor.

There are a few counts of this clonotype. The chain employs TRBV4-2 and TRBJ1-1; D is possibly TRBD1 (6 bases). Germline CDR1 is LGHNA and CDR2 is YNFKEQ. The CDR3 runs to 18 residues. The V and J ends lost 0 bases and 3 bases respectively, with 20 bases between them. CDR3 loop: CASSQDMNPGESDTEAFF. Written as DNA, the CDR3 is TGTGCCAGCAGCCAAGATATGAACCCAGGGGAATCGGACACTGAAGCTTTCTTT.

This sequence joins TRBV15 and TRBJ1-1; 8 nucleotides align to TRBD1. Trimming removed 6 bases from V and 5 bases from J; junction bases left unmatched: 8. The CDR3 consists of 14 residues. CDR1 LNHNV and CDR2 YYDKDF come from the germline V gene (reference sequence). The CDR3 reads CATRTTGGKTEAFF. The CDR3 nucleotides are TGTGCCACCAGGACCACAGGGGGGAAGACTGAAGCTTTCTTT. Full variable domain (outside the CDR3, taken from reference TRBV15 and TRBJ1-1): DAMVIQNPRYQVTQFGKPVTLSCSQTLNHNVMYWYQQKSSQAPKLLFHYYDKDFNNEADTPDNFQSRRPNTSFCFLDIRSPGLGDTAMYLCATRTTGGKTEAFFGQGTRLTVV.

This clonotype occurred a few times. V usage is TRBV15 and J usage is TRBJ1-1; D possibly corresponds to TRBD1 (6 bases). Germline V lookup: CDR1 LNHNV, CDR2 YYDKDF (reference sequence). There are 15 residues in the CDR3. V was pared by 2 bases and J by 4 bases, with 14 bases between. The CDR3 coding sequence is TGTGCCACCAGCAGACCACAGGGAGGAGGCACTGAAGCTTTCTTT. Translation gives CATSRPQGGGTEAFF. Drawing the rest from reference TRBV15 and TRBJ1-1, the complete variable domain is DAMVIQNPRYQVTQFGKPVTLSCSQTLNHNVMYWYQQKSSQAPKLLFHYYDKDFNNEADTPDNFQSRRPNTSFCFLDIRSPGLGDTAMYLCATSRPQGGGTEAFFGQGTRLTVV.

This clonotype came up a few times. The rearrangement uses TRBV12-3 or TRBV12-4 and TRBJ2-1, with D possibly matching TRBD2 (5 bases). Trimming left V 4 bases short and J 13 bases short, with 14 bases between. The CDR3 extends over 12 amino acids. Here the CDR3 DNA reads TGTGCCAGCAGTTACTCCGACTACCCCCAGTTCTTC. Protein product: CASSYSDYPQFF.

The rearrangement joins TRBV20-1 to TRBJ1-2; D uncertain. Germline loops: CDR1 DFQATT, CDR2 SNEGSKA (reference sequence). The length of the CDR3 is 12 residues. V gave up 0 bases and J gave up 4 bases, with 6 bases separating them. CDR3 region: CSAREGSYGYTF. The CDR3 DNA sequence: TGCAGTGCTAGAGAGGGATCCTATGGCTACACCTTC.

This sequence joins TRBV29-1 and TRBJ1-2; 9 bases match TRBD1. This CDR3 comprises 14 residues. V was pared by 8 bases and J by 10 bases, with 17 bases of the junction left unmatched. Germline V gives CDR1 SQVTM, CDR2 ANQGSEA. The CDR3 DNA sequence: TGCAGCCCGTTTAAGACAGGGGGTGAAAGCGACTACACCTTC. This gives the protein CSPFKTGGESDYTF. Full variable domain (outside the CDR3, taken from reference TRBV29-1 and TRBJ1-2): SAVISQKPSRDICQRGTSLTIQCQVDSQVTMMFWYRQQPGQSLTLIATANQGSEATYESGFVIDKFPISRPNLTFSTLTVSNMSPEDSSIYLCSPFKTGGESDYTFGSGTRLTVV.

This clonotype was picked up a small number of times. The gene calls are TRBV29-1 and TRBJ2-1; TRBD1 or TRBD2 may be the D gene (5 bases each). CDR1 and CDR2 from the germline V gene are SQVTM and ANQGSEA. V was clipped by 3 bases and J by 4 bases, with 10 bases between them. CDR3 length: 13 amino acids. Here the CDR3 DNA reads TGCAGCGTTGACGGGACCGTATACAATGAGCAGTTCTTC. Amino acids: CSVDGTVYNEQFF.

The chain recombines TRBV29-1 with TRBJ1-2, with a possible D match to TRBD1 (5 bases). The CDR3 covers 13 residues. Looked up from germline, CDR1 is SQVTM and CDR2 is ANQGSEA. The ends were cut back, 6 bases at V and 4 bases at J, with 15 bases in the middle. CDR3: CSVDTQGIYGYTF. The DNA of the CDR3 is TGCAGCGTCGATACCCAGGGTATCTATGGCTACACCTTC.

This sequence joins TRBV7-9 and TRBJ2-1, with TRBD1 as a possible D gene (7 bases). Germline CDR1 reads SEHNR; CDR2 reads FQNEAQ (reference sequence). Deletions cut 1 base from V and 7 bases from J, with 17 bases between. The CDR3 is 16 residues long. CDR3 residues: CASSLVAGLRGNEQFF. CDR3 nucleotides: TGTGCCAGCAGCTTAGTGGCGGGGCTCAGGGGGAATGAGCAGTTCTTC.

This rearrangement joins TRBV7-9 to TRBJ1-4; D gene uncertain. Trimming removed 4 bases from V and 0 bases from J, with 15 bases in between. The CDR3 loop spans 17 amino acids. Looked up from germline, CDR1 is SEHNR and CDR2 is FQNEAQ (reference sequence). The CDR3 protein is CASSSRPFTATNEKLFF. As DNA, the CDR3 is TGTGCCAGCAGCTCCCGTCCGTTCACTGCAACTAATGAAAAACTGTTTTTT.

This chain links TRBV5-5 with TRBJ2-7; 7 bases are a match to TRBD2. The CDR3 runs to 15 residues. Germline lookup yields CDR1 SGHKS and CDR2 YYEKEE (reference sequence). Trimming at V came to 0 bases and at J to 1 base, leaving 4 bases not matched to a gene. The CDR3 loop reads CASSLELGLSYEQYF. CDR3 coding DNA: TGTGCCAGCAGCTTGGAGCTGGGACTATCCTACGAGCAGTACTTC.

The chain has TRBV28 and TRBJ2-2, with TRBD2 matching over 8 bases. CDR3 size: 17 residues. V was pared by 7 bases and J by 2 bases, with 12 bases of the junction left unmatched. In germline, CDR1 is MDHEN, CDR2 SYDVKM. The CDR3 region has the DNA TGTGCCAGCACTCCAGAGGGGGGACTAGACAACACCGGGGAGCTGTTTTTT. This translates into CASTPEGGLDNTGELFF.

The table lists this clonotype with a few counts. The J gene is TRBJ1-1, the V gene TRBV5-1; 7 positions match TRBD1. The junction had 16 bases not matched to a gene; V was cut back by 4 bases and J by 4 bases. The CDR3 length is 17 residues. The germline V gene encodes CDR1 SGHRS and CDR2 YFSETQ. The CDR3 sequence is CASSLRDRSTLGTEAFF. The CDR3 region has the DNA TGCGCCAGCAGCCTCCGGGACAGATCAACGCTGGGCACTGAAGCTTTCTTT.

The chain links TRBV4-1 to TRBJ1-2, with TRBD1 identical over 12 bases. CDR1 and CDR2 from the germline V gene are MGHRA and YSYEKL. The V segment lost 6 bases and the J segment 4 bases; nucleotides outside the gene matches: 3. The CDR3 sequence is 14 residues long. The CDR3 loop reads CASSRDRGLYGYTF. CDR3 DNA: TGCGCCAGCAGTAGGGACAGGGGGCTCTATGGCTACACCTTC.

The CDR3 sequence is CSVEGNDNYGYTF. The DNA of the CDR3 is TGCAGCGTTGAGGGTAACGACAACTATGGCTACACCTTC. This chain joins TRBV29-1 and TRBJ1-2; D remains ambiguous. This CDR3 contains 13 residues. CDR1 SQVTM and CDR2 ANQGSEA come from the germline V gene. Trimming removed 3 bases from V and 2 bases from J, with 10 bases in between.

This clonotype has only a few counts. The chain carries TRBV4-3 and TRBJ2-7; 7 bases agree with TRBD1. CDR3 length: 16 amino acids. V was clipped by 3 bases and J by 2 bases; unmatched bases: 10. The germline V gene encodes CDR1 LGHNA and CDR2 YSLEER. CDR3 nucleotide sequence: TGCGCCAGCAGCCAGTCCCTTTCGACAGGGACCTACGAGCAGTACTTC. Its protein product is CASSQSLSTGTYEQYF.

This clonotype was observed once. The genes are TRBV28 and TRBJ2-7; 11 positions agree with TRBD2. The CDR3 is made up of 14 amino acids. J gave up 2 bases and V 4 bases, and 1 base lay outside the gene matches. From germline, CDR1 is MDHEN and CDR2 SYDVKM. The CDR3 nucleotides read TGTGCCAGCAGTTCGGGACTAGCGGCCTACGAGCAGTACTTC. Translation: CASSSGLAAYEQYF. Drawing the rest from reference TRBV28 and TRBJ2-7, the complete variable domain is DVKVTQSSRYLVKRTGEKVFLECVQDMDHENMFWYRQDPGLGLRLIYFSYDVKMKEKGDIPEGYSVSREKKERFSLILESASTNQTSMYLCASSSGLAAYEQYFGPGTRLTVT.

This clonotype was seen more than once but under ten times. The chain recombines TRBV7-9 with TRBJ2-1; D ambiguous. Germline CDR1 SEHNR, CDR2 FQNEAQ (reference sequence). V dropped 0 bases and J dropped 16 bases, with 13 bases sitting between them. The CDR3 consists of 12 residues. CDR3 sequence: CASSLAAGQFFF. The CDR3 nucleotides read TGTGCCAGCAGCTTAGCAGCAGGTCAGTTTTTCTTC.

This clonotype was recorded a few times. The chain couples TRBV24-1 to TRBJ2-2, with D perhaps matching TRBD1 or TRBD2 (6 bases each). Looked up from germline, CDR1 is KGHDR and CDR2 is SFDVKD. V gave up 5 bases and J gave up 6 bases, with 15 bases separating them. The CDR3 length is 15 residues. The chain's CDR3 is CATSAPAEGAGELFF. The DNA for the CDR3 is TGTGCCACCAGTGCACCAGCGGAGGGGGCCGGGGAGCTGTTTTTT.

This clonotype was seen only once. V and J are TRBV4-3 and TRBJ2-7, with 9 bases aligning to TRBD1. The ends lost 3 bases at V and 2 bases at J; junction bases unmatched: 8. The CDR3 has 16 amino acids. Germline V gene data show CDR1 as LGHNA and CDR2 as YSLEER. CDR3 residues: CASSHLGTGLPYEQYF. The CDR3 region has the DNA TGCGCCAGCAGCCACCTTGGGACAGGGCTGCCCTACGAGCAGTACTTC.

The chain carries TRBV6-5 and TRBJ1-3; TRBD1 aligns across 7 bases. V dropped 2 bases and J dropped 4; count of bases not matched to a gene: 2. Germline CDR1 MNHEY, CDR2 SVGAGI. This CDR3 region has 14 residues. CDR3 sequence reads: CASSYGTVGNTIYF. CDR3 nucleotides: TGTGCCAGCAGTTACGGGACAGTAGGAAACACCATATATTTT.

The rearrangement uses TRBV7-2 and TRBJ1-2, with TRBD1 matching over 8 bases. This CDR3 is 15 amino acids long. V lost 3 bases and J lost 4; bases outside the gene matches: 7. The germline V gene encodes CDR1 SGHTA and CDR2 FQGNSA. CDR3 nucleotides: TGTGCCAGCAGCTTTTTGACAGGGGATAGCTATGGCTACACCTTC. This encodes CASSFLTGDSYGYTF.

This chain's CDR3 is CASSISSEQFF. The CDR3 region has the DNA TGTGCCAGCAGCATATCGAGTGAGCAGTTCTTC. J is TRBJ2-1 and V is TRBV14, with no clear D. Trimming shortened V by 5 bases and J by 9 bases, and 8 bases separated the two germline ends. Germline CDR1 SGHDN, CDR2 FVKESK. This CDR3 region has 11 residues.

This chain connects TRBV15 to TRBJ1-5; D not certain. Germline lookup yields CDR1 LNHNV and CDR2 YYDKDF (reference sequence). CDR3 length: 15 residues. Trimming pared 0 bases from V and 5 bases from J, leaving 11 bases between. CDR3 DNA sequence: TGTGCCACCAGCAGAGATCATGCGGAGGATCAGCCCCAGCATTTT. Amino acid sequence: CATSRDHAEDQPQHF.

CDR3 DNA: TGTGCCAGCAGTTCCCACGGCAATCAGCCCCAGCATTTT. Its translation is CASSSHGNQPQHF. J is TRBJ1-5 and V is TRBV12-3 or TRBV12-4, with no clear D. CDR3 size: 13 residues. Trimming pared 4 bases from V and 2 bases from J, leaving 6 bases between.

The gene calls are TRBV29-1 and TRBJ2-1; the match to TRBD2 covers 12 bases. Germline trimming cut 6 bases from V and 0 bases from J; bases unmatched to any gene: 9. This CDR3 contains 17 residues. The V gene's germline CDR1 is SQVTM and CDR2 ANQGSEA. The CDR3 loop is CSVSGTSGQSSYNEQFF. The CDR3, as DNA: TGCAGCGTCTCCGGGACTAGCGGGCAAAGCTCCTACAATGAGCAGTTCTTC.

The table lists this clonotype with a few counts. J is TRBJ1-1 and V is TRBV20-1; 8 bases are shared with TRBD1. The CDR3 has 16 amino acids. V lost 3 bases and J lost 0; bases outside the gene matches: 9. Germline CDR1 DFQATT, CDR2 SNEGSKA (reference sequence). The CDR3, as DNA: TGCAGTGCTAGCGGGGACAGGAGATTCATGAACACTGAAGCTTTCTTT. Encoded protein: CSASGDRRFMNTEAFF.

This clonotype has a handful of counts. The chain combines TRBV29-1 with TRBJ2-3; tentative D call: TRBD1 (6 bases). Trimming took 4 bases from V and 1 from J, leaving 9 bases between them. This CDR3 is built from 13 residues. The germline V gene encodes CDR1 SQVTM and CDR2 ANQGSEA. The CDR3 DNA is TGCAGCGTTGCAGGGGATCGCACAGATACGCAGTATTTT. Its translation: CSVAGDRTDTQYF.

V gene TRBV9 combines with J gene TRBJ1-2; D remains ambiguous. From germline, CDR1 is SGDLS and CDR2 YYNGEE. The CDR3 covers 15 residues. V lost 0 bases and J 3 bases, leaving 12 bases between the germline ends. CDR3 DNA: TGTGCCAGCAGCGTAGCATCGGAAACGGACTATGGCTACACCTTC. Its translation: CASSVASETDYGYTF.